This T cell receptor (beta chain) was found in a study of CD8 T cells in ankylosing spondylitis. Study outcomes and limitations: Past research had described some motif variants in reactive arthritis synovial fluid and blood. CD8+ cells made up the disease-linked clones, which were relatively rare in peripheral blood. Clones linked to disease were reported to show significant enrichment in matched ankylosing spondylitis synovial fluid.

This clonotype was observed many times. Its target is unknown. Trimming took 3 bases from V and 7 from J, leaving 10 bases between them. This CDR3 has 13 amino acids. Quantitative 5'-RACE was performed with molecular barcodes, and it yielded the TCR beta libraries. TCRdb reprocessed the 5' RACE reads via MiXCR and lists one record per CDR3 protein. The data contain approximately 150,000 distinct CDR3 sequences, around a third of them singletons. The sequenced sample was synovial fluid, either unsorted or a sorted T cell fraction (not recorded which). This TCR derives from a male donor with ankylosing spondylitis. This chain connects TRBV12-3 or TRBV12-4 to TRBJ1-5; D is unresolved. CDR3 sequence: CASSFSSGQPQHF. The CDR3 region has the DNA TGTGCCAGCAGTTTTAGTTCAGGACAGCCCCAGCATTTT.